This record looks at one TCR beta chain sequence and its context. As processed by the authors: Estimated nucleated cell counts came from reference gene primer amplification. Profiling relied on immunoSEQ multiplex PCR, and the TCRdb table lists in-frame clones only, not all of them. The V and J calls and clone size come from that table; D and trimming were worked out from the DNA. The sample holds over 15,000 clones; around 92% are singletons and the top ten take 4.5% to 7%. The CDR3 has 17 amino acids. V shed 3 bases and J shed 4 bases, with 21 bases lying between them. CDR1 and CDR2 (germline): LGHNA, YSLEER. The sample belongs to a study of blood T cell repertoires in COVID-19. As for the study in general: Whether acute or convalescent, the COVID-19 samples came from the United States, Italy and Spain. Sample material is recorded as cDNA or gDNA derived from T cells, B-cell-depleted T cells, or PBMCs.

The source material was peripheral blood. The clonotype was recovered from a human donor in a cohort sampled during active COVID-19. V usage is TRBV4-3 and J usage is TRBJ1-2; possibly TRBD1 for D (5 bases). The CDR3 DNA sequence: TGCGCCAGCAGCCAGTCGACAGTCGGGCTCGAGTCCTATGGCTACACCTTC. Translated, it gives CASSQSTVGLESYGYTF.